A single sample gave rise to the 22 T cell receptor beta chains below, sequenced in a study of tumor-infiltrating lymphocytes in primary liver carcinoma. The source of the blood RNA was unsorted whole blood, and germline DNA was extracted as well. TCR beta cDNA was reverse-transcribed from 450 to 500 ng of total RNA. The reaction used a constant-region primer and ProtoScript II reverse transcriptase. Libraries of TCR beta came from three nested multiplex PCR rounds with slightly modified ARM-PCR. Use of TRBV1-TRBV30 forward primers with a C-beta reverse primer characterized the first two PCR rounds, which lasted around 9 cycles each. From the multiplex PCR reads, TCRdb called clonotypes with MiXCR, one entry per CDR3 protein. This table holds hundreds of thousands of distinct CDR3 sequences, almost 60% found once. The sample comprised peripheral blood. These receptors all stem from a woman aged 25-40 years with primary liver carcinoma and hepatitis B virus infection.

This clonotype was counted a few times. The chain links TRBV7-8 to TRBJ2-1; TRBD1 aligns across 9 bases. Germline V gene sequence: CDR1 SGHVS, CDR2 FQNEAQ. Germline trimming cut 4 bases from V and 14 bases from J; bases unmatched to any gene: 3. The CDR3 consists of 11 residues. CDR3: CASSSGTGKFF. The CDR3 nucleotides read TGTGCCAGCAGCTCCGGGACAGGGAAGTTCTTC.

The CDR3 sequence: CATQRPGGFQEQYF. In DNA form, the CDR3 reads TGTGCCACTCAAAGGCCAGGGGGCTTTCAAGAGCAGTACTTC. V usage is TRBV6-2 or TRBV6-3 and J usage is TRBJ2-7; 8 bases match TRBD1. Germline CDR1 is MNHEY and CDR2 is SVGEGT. After removal of 10 bases from V and 7 bases from J, the junction contained 15 bases not matched to a gene. The CDR3 consists of 14 residues.

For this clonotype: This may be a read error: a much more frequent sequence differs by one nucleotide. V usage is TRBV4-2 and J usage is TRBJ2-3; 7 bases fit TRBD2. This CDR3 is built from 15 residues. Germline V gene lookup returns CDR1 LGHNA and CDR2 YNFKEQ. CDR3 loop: CTSSLAGVPTDTQYF. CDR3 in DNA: TGTACCAGCAGTCTGGCGGGAGTGCCCACAGATACGCAGTATTTT.

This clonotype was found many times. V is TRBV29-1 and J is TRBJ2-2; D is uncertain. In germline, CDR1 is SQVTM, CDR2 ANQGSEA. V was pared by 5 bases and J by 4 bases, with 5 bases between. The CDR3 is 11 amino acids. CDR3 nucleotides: TGCAGCGTTTACGGCACCGGGGAGCTGTTTTTT. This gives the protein CSVYGTGELFF.

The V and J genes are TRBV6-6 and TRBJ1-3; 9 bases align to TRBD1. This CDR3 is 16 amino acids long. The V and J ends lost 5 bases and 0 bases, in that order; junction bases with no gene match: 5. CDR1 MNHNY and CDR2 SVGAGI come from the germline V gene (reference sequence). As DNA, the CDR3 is TGTGCCAGCAGTGGACAGGGGCCCAGCTCTGGAAACACCATATATTTT. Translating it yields CASSGQGPSSGNTIYF.

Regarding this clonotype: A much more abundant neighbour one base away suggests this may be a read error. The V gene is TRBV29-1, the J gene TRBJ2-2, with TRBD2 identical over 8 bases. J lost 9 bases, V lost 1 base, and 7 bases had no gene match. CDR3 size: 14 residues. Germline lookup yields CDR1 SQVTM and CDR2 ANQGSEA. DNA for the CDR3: TGCAGCGTTGAAGCTAGCGGGTGGAGCCGGGAGCTGTTTTTT. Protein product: CSVEASGWSRELFF.

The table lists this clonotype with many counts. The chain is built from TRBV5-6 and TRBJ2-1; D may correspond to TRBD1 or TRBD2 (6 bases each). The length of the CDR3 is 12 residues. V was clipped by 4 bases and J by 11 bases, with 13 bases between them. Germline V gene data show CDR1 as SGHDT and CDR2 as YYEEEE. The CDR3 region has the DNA TGTGCCAGCAGCGGGACGGGGGCCAAGCAGTTCTTC. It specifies CASSGTGAKQFF.

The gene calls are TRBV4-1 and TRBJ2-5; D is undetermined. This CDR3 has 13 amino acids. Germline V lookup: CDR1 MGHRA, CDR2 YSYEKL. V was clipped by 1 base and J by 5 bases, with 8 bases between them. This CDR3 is CASSQAPSETQYF. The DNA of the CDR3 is TGCGCCAGCAGCCAAGCACCTTCGGAGACCCAGTACTTC.

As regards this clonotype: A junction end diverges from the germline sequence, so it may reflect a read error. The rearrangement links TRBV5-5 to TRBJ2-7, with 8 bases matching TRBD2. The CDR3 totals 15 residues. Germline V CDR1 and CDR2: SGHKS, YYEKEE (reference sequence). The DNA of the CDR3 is TGTGCCAGCAGCCAAAGCGGGAGTGCGGCCTACGAGCTGTACTTC. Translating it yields CASSQSGSAAYELYF. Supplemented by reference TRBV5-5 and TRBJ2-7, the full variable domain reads DAGVTQSPTHLIKTRGQQVTLRCSPISGHKSVSWYQQVLGQGPQFIFQYYEKEERGRGNFPDRFSARQFPNYSSELNVNALLLGDSALYLCASSQSGSAAYELYFGPGTRLTVT.

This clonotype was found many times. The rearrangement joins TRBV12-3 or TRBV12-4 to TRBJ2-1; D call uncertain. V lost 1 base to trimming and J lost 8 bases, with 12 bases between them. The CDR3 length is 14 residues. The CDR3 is CASSLVRAVDEQFF. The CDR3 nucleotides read TGTGCCAGCAGTTTAGTAAGGGCGGTGGATGAGCAGTTCTTC.

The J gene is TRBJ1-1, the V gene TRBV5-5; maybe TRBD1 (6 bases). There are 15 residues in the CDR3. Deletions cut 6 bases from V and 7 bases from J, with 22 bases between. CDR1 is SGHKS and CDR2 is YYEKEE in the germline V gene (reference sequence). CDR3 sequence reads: CASNTRAGGPNEAFF. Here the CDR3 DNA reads TGTGCCAGCAACACTCGAGCGGGGGGGCCGAATGAAGCTTTCTTT.

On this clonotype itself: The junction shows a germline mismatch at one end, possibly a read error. Written as DNA, the CDR3 is TGCACCAGCAGCCCGATTGGACCTATCGAGCGGTACGAGCAGTACTTC. Its translation is CTSSPIGPIERYEQYF. This sequence joins TRBV4-1 and TRBJ2-7, with a weak D call TRBD2 (5 bases). The germline gives CDR1 MGHRA, CDR2 YSYEKL. CDR3 size: 16 residues.

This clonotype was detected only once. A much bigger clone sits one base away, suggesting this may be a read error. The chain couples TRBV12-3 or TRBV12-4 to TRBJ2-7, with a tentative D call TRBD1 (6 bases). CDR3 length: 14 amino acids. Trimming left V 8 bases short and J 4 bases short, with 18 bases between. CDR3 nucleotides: TGTGCCAGCCAATCATCCGGGACATCGTACGAGCAGTACTTC. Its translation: CASQSSGTSYEQYF.

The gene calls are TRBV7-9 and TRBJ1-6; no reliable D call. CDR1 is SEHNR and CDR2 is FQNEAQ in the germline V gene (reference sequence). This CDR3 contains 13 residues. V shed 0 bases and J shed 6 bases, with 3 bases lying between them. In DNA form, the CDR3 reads TGTGCCAGCAGCTTAGCTTTTAATTCACCCCTCCACTTT. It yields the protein CASSLAFNSPLHF.

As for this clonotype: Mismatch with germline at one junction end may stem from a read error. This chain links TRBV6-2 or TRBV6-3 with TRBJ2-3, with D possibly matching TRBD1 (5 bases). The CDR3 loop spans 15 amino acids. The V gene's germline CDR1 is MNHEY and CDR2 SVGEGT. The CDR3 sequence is CASSSNRLPTDTHYF. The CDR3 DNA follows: TGTGCCAGCAGTTCGAACAGGCTTCCCACAGATACGCACTATTTT.

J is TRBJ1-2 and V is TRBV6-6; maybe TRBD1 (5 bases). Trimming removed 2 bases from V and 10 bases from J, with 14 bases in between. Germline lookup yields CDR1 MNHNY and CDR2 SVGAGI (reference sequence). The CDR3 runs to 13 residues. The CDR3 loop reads CASSYILEGVYTF. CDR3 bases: TGTGCCAGCAGTTACATCCTTGAAGGGGTCTACACCTTC.

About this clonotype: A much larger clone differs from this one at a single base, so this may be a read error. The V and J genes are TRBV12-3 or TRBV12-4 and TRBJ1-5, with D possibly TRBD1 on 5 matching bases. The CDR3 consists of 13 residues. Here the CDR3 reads CTTRAGAGQPQHF. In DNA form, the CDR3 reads TGTACCACCCGCGCCGGGGCGGGGCAGCCCCAGCATTTT.

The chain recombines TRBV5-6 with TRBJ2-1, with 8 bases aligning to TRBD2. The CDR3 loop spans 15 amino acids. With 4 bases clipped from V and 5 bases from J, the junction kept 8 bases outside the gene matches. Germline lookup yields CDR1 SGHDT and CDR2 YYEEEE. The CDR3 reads CASSATSGLDNEQFF. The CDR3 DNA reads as TGTGCCAGCAGCGCCACTAGCGGACTAGACAATGAGCAGTTCTTC.

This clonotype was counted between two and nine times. The CDR3: CSVGLAGGPSNEQFF. DNA of the CDR3: TGCAGCGTTGGTCTAGCGGGAGGGCCAAGCAATGAGCAGTTCTTC. V is TRBV29-1 and J is TRBJ2-1; TRBD2 agrees at 12 bases. This CDR3 has 15 amino acids. Germline lookup yields CDR1 SQVTM and CDR2 ANQGSEA. J was trimmed by 6 bases and V by 4 bases; bases with no gene match: 7.

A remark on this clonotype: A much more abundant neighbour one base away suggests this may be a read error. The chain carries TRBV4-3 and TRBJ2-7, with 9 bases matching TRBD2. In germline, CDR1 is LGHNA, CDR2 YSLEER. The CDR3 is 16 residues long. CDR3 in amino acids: CASGQAANSGSYEQYF. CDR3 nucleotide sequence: TGCGCCAGCGGCCAAGCCGCGAATAGCGGGAGTTACGAGCAGTACTTC.

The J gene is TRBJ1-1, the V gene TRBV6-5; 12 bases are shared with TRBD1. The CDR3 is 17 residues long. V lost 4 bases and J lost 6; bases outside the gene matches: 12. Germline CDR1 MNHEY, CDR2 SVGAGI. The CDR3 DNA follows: TGTGCCAGCAGTTCCACCGGGACAGGGGGCGGATCGGCTGAAGCTTTCTTT. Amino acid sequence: CASSSTGTGGGSAEAFF.

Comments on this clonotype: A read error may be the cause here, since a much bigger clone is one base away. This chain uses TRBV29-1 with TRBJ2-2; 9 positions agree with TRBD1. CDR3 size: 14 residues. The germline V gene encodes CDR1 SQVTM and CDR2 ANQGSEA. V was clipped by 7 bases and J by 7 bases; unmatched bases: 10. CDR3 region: CSGTGGVSIGELFF. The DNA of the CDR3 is TGCAGCGGAACAGGGGGCGTAAGCATCGGGGAGCTGTTTTTT.